The clone carrying this T cell receptor beta chain was picked up one time. Its cognate antigen is unknown. This entry comes from a study of shared clonotypes between healthy human individuals. Study-wide points: Rarefaction showed sorted-subset sequencing was incomplete despite large depth.

Genomic DNA (from each subset) was split evenly across several immunoSEQ plates. Per sorted-subset replicate PCR, input was around 200 ng DNA, representing 30,000 to 35,000 T cell genomes. Profiling relied on immunoSEQ multiplex PCR, and the TCRdb table lists in-frame clones only, not all of them. The sample has a few million clones; around 90% are singletons. It was into CD45RA+ naive and CD45RA-negative memory subsets that the CD4+ cells were split. Trimming shortened V by 2 bases and J by 11 bases, and 19 bases separated the two germline ends. Germline CDR1 GTSNPN, CDR2 SVGIG (reference sequence). The CDR3 is made up of 14 amino acids.

The TCR comes from a man between 18 and 29 years old in good health. The V and J genes are TRBV30 and TRBJ1-5, with a weak D call TRBD1 (6 bases). The specimen was naive CD4+ T cells sorted from blood. Noted subset: CD45RA+ positively selected. CDR3 sequence (DNA): TGTGCCTGGAGTCCCGGGACAAGGTCCGGGGCCCAGCATTTT. This codes for CAWSPGTRSGAQHF.